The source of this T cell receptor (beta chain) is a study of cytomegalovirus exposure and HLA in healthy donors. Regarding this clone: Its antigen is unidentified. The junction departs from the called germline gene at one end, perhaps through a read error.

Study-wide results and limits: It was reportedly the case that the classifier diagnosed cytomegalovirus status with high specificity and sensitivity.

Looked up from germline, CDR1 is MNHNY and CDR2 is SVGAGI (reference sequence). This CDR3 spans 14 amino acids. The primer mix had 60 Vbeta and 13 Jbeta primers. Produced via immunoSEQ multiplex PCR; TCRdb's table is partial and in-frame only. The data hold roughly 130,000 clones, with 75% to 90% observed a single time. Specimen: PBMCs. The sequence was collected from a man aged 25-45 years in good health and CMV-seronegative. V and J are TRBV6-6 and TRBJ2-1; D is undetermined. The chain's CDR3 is CASSYSVREDEQFF. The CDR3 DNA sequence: TGTGCCAGCAGCTACTCTGTCCGCGAGGATGAGCAGTTCTTC.